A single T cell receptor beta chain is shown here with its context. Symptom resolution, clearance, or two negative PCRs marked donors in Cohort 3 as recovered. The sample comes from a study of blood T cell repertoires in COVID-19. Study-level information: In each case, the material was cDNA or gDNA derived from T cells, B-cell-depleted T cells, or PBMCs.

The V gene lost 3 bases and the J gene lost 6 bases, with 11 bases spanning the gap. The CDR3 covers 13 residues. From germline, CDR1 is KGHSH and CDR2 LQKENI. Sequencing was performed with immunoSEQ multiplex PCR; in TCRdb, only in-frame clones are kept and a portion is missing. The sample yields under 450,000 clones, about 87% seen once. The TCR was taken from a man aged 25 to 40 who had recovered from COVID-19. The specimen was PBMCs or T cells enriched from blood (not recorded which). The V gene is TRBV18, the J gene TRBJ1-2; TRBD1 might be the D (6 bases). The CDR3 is CASSPRDINGYTF. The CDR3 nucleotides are TGTGCCAGCTCACCCCGGGACATTAATGGCTACACCTTC.